One and the same sample provided the 21 T cell receptor beta chains below, sequenced in a study of T cells after yellow fever vaccination. One entry per CDR3 protein, called by TCRdb with MiXCR from the 5' RACE reads. This table has about 350,000 distinct CDR3 sequences, around an eighth appearing once. The source was CD4+ T cells sorted from PBMCs, collected 15 days after the yellow fever booster vaccination. These receptors originate from a man aged 18 to 29 who received the YFV17D yellow fever vaccine.

The table lists this clonotype with a few counts. This chain joins TRBV2 and TRBJ2-7; TRBD1 might be the D (6 bases). Germline V gene lookup returns CDR1 SNHLY and CDR2 FYNNEI. Trimming took off 8 bases at V and 4 bases at J, with 18 bases between the two ends. CDR3 size: 14 residues. DNA of the CDR3: TGTGCCAGCGCTGGGACAAGACATACTTACGAGCAGTACGTC. This encodes CASAGTRHTYEQYV.

This clonotype occurred a few times. The rearrangement uses TRBV6-6 and TRBJ1-1, with D perhaps matching TRBD1 (6 bases). CDR1 and CDR2 (germline): MNHNY, SVGAGI (reference sequence). This CDR3 region has 15 residues. V lost 2 bases, J lost 5 bases, and 15 bases lay in between. The CDR3 region is CASSYPHGGGTEAFF. CDR3 nucleotides: TGTGCCAGCAGTTACCCTCACGGGGGCGGGACTGAAGCTTTCTTT.

The chain recombines TRBV7-2 with TRBJ2-7; D might be TRBD1 or TRBD2, each matching 6 bases. This CDR3 comprises 14 residues. The V gene's germline CDR1 is SGHTA and CDR2 FQGNSA. Trimming pared 3 bases from V and 3 bases from J, leaving 12 bases between. This chain's CDR3 is CASSLVGGGYEQYF. The CDR3, as DNA: TGTGCCAGCAGCTTGGTAGGGGGAGGCTACGAGCAGTACTTC.

The chain links TRBV4-3 to TRBJ2-2, with a tentative D call TRBD2 (5 bases). CDR1 is LGHNA and CDR2 is YSLEER in the germline V gene. Deletions cut 6 bases from V and 5 bases from J, with 16 bases between. The CDR3 length is 15 residues. DNA of the CDR3: TGCGCCAGCAGGCAGGTGGCGGGTTCGACCGGGGAGCTGTTTTTT. Translating gives CASRQVAGSTGELFF.

In its sample, this clonotype was seen many times. The rearrangement joins TRBV29-1 to TRBJ2-1, with no clear D. V was cut by 5 bases and J by 6 bases, with 17 bases left in between. The CDR3 sequence is 14 residues long. Looked up from germline, CDR1 is SQVTM and CDR2 is ANQGSEA. For the CDR3, the DNA is TGCAGCGTTCGGTCCTACGTAAACCTCAATGAGCAGTTCTTC. It is translated as CSVRSYVNLNEQFF.

The rearrangement joins TRBV18 to TRBJ2-1; a weak D match, TRBD2 (5 bases). The V gene's germline CDR1 is KGHSH and CDR2 LQKENI. The CDR3 is 15 amino acids. The V end lost 1 base, the J end lost 6 bases, and 13 bases lay between the germline ends. In nucleotides, the CDR3 is TGTGCCAGCTCACCACTCCCGGACTTGATCAATGAGCAGTTCTTC. It encodes CASSPLPDLINEQFF.

The chain joins TRBV28 to TRBJ2-1, with D possibly being TRBD2 (5 bases). Trimming took off 5 bases at V and 0 bases at J, with 14 bases between the two ends. CDR1 and CDR2 (germline): MDHEN, SYDVKM. The CDR3 contains 16 residues. The CDR3 DNA sequence: TGTGCCAGCAGTCAACTCCGAGGGCACTCCTACAATGAGCAGTTCTTC. Translated: CASSQLRGHSYNEQFF. Complete variable domain (other parts from reference TRBV28 and TRBJ2-1): DVKVTQSSRYLVKRTGEKVFLECVQDMDHENMFWYRQDPGLGLRLIYFSYDVKMKEKGDIPEGYSVSREKKERFSLILESASTNQTSMYLCASSQLRGHSYNEQFFGPGTRLTVL.

The J gene is TRBJ2-7, the V gene TRBV11-3; 7 bases are a match to TRBD1. V was pared by 5 bases and J by 4 bases, with 5 bases of the junction left unmatched. The CDR3 runs 13 residues. Germline V gene sequence: CDR1 SGHNT, CDR2 YENEEA. The CDR3 region is CASSPTGQYEQYF. The CDR3 nucleotides read TGTGCCAGCAGCCCGACAGGGCAATACGAGCAGTACTTC.

In this sample, this clonotype turned up a few times. The gene calls are TRBV3-1 and TRBJ1-4; D might be TRBD1 (6 bases). Germline V gene lookup returns CDR1 LGHDT and CDR2 YNNKEL (reference sequence). The CDR3 has 15 residues. Trimming cost V 0 bases and J 5 bases, with 10 bases left between them. The CDR3 loop is CASSQDGTPNEKLFF. For the CDR3, the DNA is TGTGCCAGCAGCCAAGACGGGACACCGAATGAAAAACTGTTTTTT.

This clonotype was recorded only once. The CDR3 does not close with the conserved phenylalanine or tryptophan, likely indicating a read error. This chain joins TRBV7-2 and TRBJ2-2; possible D gene TRBD1, 5 bases. V dropped 5 bases and J dropped 5 bases, with 12 bases sitting between them. Germline lookup yields CDR1 SGHTA and CDR2 FQGNSA. The CDR3 covers 14 residues. The CDR3 DNA reads TGTGCCAGCAGCACCAGGGTCATGACCGGGGAGCTGTTTTAT. Its protein product is CASSTRVMTGELFY.

In this sample, this clonotype turned up a few times. The gene calls are TRBV7-9 and TRBJ2-4, with TRBD2 identical over 12 bases. V was clipped by 1 base and J by 8 bases; unmatched bases: 9. The length of the CDR3 is 17 residues. Germline values: CDR1 SEHNR, CDR2 FQNEAQ (reference sequence). CDR3 in DNA: TGTGCCAGCAGCTTAGACCTAAAGACTAGCGGGGGTGACATTCAGTACTTC. Protein product: CASSLDLKTSGGDIQYF.

This clonotype was counted a few times. The gene calls are TRBV21-1 and TRBJ2-6; TRBD2, the D gene given by the table, was not confirmed from the DNA. TRBV21-1 has pseudogene status. This CDR3 has 18 residues. The CDR3 is CASTSHLVEIYGANVLTF. CDR3 coding DNA: TGTGCCAGCACCTCCCACCTTGTCGAGATCTATGGGGCCAACGTCCTGACTTTC.

The J gene is TRBJ1-1, the V gene TRBV7-8; D uncertain. Trimming removed 5 bases at V and 0 bases at J, with 16 bases between. From germline, CDR1 is SGHVS and CDR2 FQNEAQ. The CDR3 sequence is 16 residues long. CDR3 coding DNA: TGTGCCAGCAGCGCGCCCCGCGTGGGTATGAACACTGAAGCTTTCTTT. The encoded protein is CASSAPRVGMNTEAFF.

This clonotype was recorded a few times. The chain joins TRBV10-3 to TRBJ2-3; D possibly matches TRBD1 or TRBD2 (6 bases each). The CDR3 loop spans 14 amino acids. Trimming removed 2 bases at V and 6 bases at J, with 12 bases between. Germline CDR1 ENHRY, CDR2 SYGVKD. CDR3 sequence reads: CAISENGGGDTQYF. The CDR3 region has the DNA TGTGCCATCAGTGAGAACGGGGGCGGCGATACGCAGTATTTT.

This chain uses TRBV5-1 with TRBJ2-7, with 7 bases identical to TRBD2. V shed 0 bases, J shed 4 bases, and the junction held 10 bases outside the gene matches. This CDR3 has 16 amino acids. The V gene's germline CDR1 is SGHRS and CDR2 YFSETQ. CDR3: CASSLAGAGDGYEQYF. For the CDR3, the DNA is TGCGCCAGCAGCTTGGCCGGGGCGGGGGATGGATACGAGCAGTACTTC.

This chain uses TRBV20-1 with TRBJ2-5; 8 bases are a match to TRBD1. Germline CDR1 DFQATT, CDR2 SNEGSKA (reference sequence). The J segment lost 4 bases and the V segment lost 5 bases, leaving 3 bases of the junction unmatched. This CDR3 contains 12 residues. The CDR3 bases are TGCAGTGCTGGGGACAGGACAGAGACCCAGTACTTC. This gives the protein CSAGDRTETQYF.

The genes are TRBV6-1 and TRBJ2-1, with D perhaps TRBD2 (7 bases). The ends were cut back, 3 bases at V and 0 bases at J, with 12 bases in the middle. The CDR3 has 16 residues. Germline V gene data show CDR1 as MNHNS and CDR2 as SASEGT. CDR3 residues: CASSDMAGASYNEQFF. CDR3 DNA sequence: TGTGCCAGCAGTGATATGGCGGGGGCCTCCTACAATGAGCAGTTCTTC.

The genes are TRBV6-6 and TRBJ2-1; D possibly corresponds to TRBD2 (6 bases). CDR1 is MNHNY, CDR2 SVGAGI, per germline (reference sequence). V was clipped by 8 bases and J by 0 bases, with 29 bases between them. CDR3 size: 20 residues. The CDR3 is CASARQDRGGPPSSYNEQFF. The DNA for the CDR3 is TGTGCCAGCGCCAGGCAAGACCGGGGAGGCCCACCTAGCTCCTACAATGAGCAGTTCTTC.

In this sample, this clonotype turned up a few times. The rearrangement links TRBV28 to TRBJ2-7; D unresolved. This CDR3 contains 14 residues. Trimming stripped 5 bases from V and 2 bases from J, with 13 bases between. In germline, CDR1 is MDHEN, CDR2 SYDVKM. CDR3 nucleotide sequence: TGTGCCAGCAGTACACCGTACCGGACCTACGAGCAGTACGTC. This codes for CASSTPYRTYEQYV.

In its sample, this clonotype was seen many times. The CDR3 sequence: CASSAGASYEQYF. Here the CDR3 DNA reads TGTGCCAGCAGTGCGGGGGCCTCCTACGAGCAGTACTTC. The rearrangement uses TRBV25-1 and TRBJ2-7; D may be TRBD1 or TRBD2 (6 bases each). This CDR3 is 13 amino acids long. V was shortened by 4 bases and J by 0 bases, with 7 bases between the two germline ends. From germline, CDR1 is MGHDK and CDR2 SYGVNS.

This clonotype has just a few counts. J is TRBJ2-7 and V is TRBV7-2; 8 positions match TRBD1. J lost 6 bases, V lost 4 bases, and 5 bases had no gene match. Germline loops: CDR1 SGHTA, CDR2 FQGNSA. This CDR3 has 13 residues. CDR3 in amino acids: CASSSGQGTEQYF. DNA for the CDR3: TGTGCCAGCAGCTCTGGACAGGGTACCGAGCAGTACTTC.